The next 2 T cell receptor beta chains were all read from a single sample in a study of beta chain features in type 1 diabetes. Expressed TCRB transcripts were sequenced because the entire RNA isolate underwent reverse transcription. TCRdb's copy holds only in-frame clones and misses some; the assay was immunoSEQ multiplex PCR. Among around 300,000 clones listed, 9.5% to 12% were seen once. Sequencing used naive CD4+ T cells from blood. These receptors were taken from a woman aged 25 to 45 in good health.

This clone was observed a handful of times. J is TRBJ1-2 and V is TRBV4-2; weak D call: TRBD1 (6 bases). The germline CDR1 and CDR2 sequences are LGHNA and YNFKEQ. The V end was cut by 0 bases, the J end by 5 bases, with 13 bases between. This CDR3 contains 15 residues. DNA for the CDR3: TGTGCCAGCAGCCAAGATCCAGGGGAGGGGTATGGCTACACCTTC. Amino acids: CASSQDPGEGYGYTF.

The chain recombines TRBV28 with TRBJ2-7, with TRBD1 matching 9 bases. Germline assignment: CDR1 MDHEN and CDR2 SYDVKM. The CDR3 spans 15 residues. J lost 4 bases, V lost 2 bases, and 6 bases had no gene match. The CDR3 here is CASSLMGQGLYEQYF. The CDR3 region has the DNA TGTGCCAGCAGTTTAATGGGACAGGGATTGTACGAGCAGTACTTC.